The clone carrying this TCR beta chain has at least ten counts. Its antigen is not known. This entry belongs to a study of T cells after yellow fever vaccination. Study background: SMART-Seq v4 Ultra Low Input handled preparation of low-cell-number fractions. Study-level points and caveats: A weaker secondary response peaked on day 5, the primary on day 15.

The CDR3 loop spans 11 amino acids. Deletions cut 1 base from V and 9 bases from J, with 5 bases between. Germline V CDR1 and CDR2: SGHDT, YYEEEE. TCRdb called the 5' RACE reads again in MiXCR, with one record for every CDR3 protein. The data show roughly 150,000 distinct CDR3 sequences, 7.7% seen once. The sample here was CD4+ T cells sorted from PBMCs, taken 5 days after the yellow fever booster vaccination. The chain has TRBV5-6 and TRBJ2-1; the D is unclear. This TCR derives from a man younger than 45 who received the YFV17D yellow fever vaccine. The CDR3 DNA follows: TGTGCCAGCAGCTTGCTTGCTGAGCAGTTCTTC. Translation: CASSLLAEQFF.